This T cell receptor (beta chain) originates from a study of blood T cell repertoires in COVID-19. For the study at large: Donors in the United States, Italy and Spain gave samples during acute or convalescent COVID-19.

Generated by immunoSEQ multiplex PCR, the TCRdb table keeps only in-frame clones and is missing some. The sample consists of hundreds of thousands of clones, about 87% of them appearing once. The sample comprised PBMCs or T cells enriched from blood (not recorded which). The TCR originated in a man aged 45-60 years who had been exposed to COVID-19.

The CDR3 sequence is CASSIPTGAGNSPLHF. CDR3 in DNA: TGTGCCAGCAGTATACCGACAGGGGCCGGGAATTCACCCCTCCACTTT. The V gene is TRBV28, the J gene TRBJ1-6; 8 bases match TRBD1. Per the germline V gene, CDR1 is MDHEN and CDR2 is SYDVKM. There are 16 residues in the CDR3. V lost 5 bases and J lost 7; bases outside the gene matches: 10.